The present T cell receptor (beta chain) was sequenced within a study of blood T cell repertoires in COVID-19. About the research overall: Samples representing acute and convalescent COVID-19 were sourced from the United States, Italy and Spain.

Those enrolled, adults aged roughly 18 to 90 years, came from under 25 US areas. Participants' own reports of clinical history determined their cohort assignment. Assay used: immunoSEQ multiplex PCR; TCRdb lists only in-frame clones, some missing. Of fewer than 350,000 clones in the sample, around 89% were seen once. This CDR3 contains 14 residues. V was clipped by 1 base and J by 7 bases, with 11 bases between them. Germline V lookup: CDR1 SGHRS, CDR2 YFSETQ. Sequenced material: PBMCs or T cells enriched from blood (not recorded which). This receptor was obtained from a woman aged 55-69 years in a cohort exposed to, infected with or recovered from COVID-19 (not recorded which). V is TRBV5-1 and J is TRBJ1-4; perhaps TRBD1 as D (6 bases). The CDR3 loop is CASSLSYRVEKLFF. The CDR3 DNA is TGCGCCAGCAGCTTGAGTTACAGGGTTGAAAAACTGTTTTTT.